This T cell receptor (beta chain) emerged from a study of chemoradiotherapy in HPV16-positive cancers. Generated by immunoSEQ multiplex PCR, the TCRdb table keeps only in-frame clones and is missing some. Altogether about 12,000 clones are present, 70% to 80% being singletons, with the ten largest covering 0.94%. The V and J ends lost 2 bases and 3 bases respectively, with 2 bases between them. The CDR3 has 11 amino acids. Germline lookup yields CDR1 SGHTA and CDR2 FQGNSA. This clone has a handful of counts. This chain links TRBV7-2 with TRBJ2-7; D call uncertain. This material was obtained from a patient who underwent chemoradiotherapy. The clonotype was recovered from a human donor with HPV-associated anogenital cancer. The DNA of the CDR3 is TGTGCCAGCAGCTTAAGCTACGAGCAGTACTTC. Encoded protein: CASSLSYEQYF.